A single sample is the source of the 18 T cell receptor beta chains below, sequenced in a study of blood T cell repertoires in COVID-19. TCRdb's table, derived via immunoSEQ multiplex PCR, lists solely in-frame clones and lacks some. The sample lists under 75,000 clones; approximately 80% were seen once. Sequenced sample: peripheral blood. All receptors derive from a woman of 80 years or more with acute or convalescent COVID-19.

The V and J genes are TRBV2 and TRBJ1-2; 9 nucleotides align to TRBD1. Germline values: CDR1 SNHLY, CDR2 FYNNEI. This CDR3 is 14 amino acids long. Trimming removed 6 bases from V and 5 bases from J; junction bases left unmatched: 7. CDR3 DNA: TGTGCCAGCAGCGACAGGGGGATCGGGTATGGCTACACCTTC. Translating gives CASSDRGIGYGYTF.

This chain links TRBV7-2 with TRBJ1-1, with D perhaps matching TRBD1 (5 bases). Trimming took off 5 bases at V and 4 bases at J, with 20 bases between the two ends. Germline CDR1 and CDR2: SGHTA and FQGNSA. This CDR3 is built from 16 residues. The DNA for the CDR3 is TGTGCCAGCAGCCGTCAGGGTTCCCGCGGGGGCACTGAAGCTTTCTTT. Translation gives CASSRQGSRGGTEAFF.

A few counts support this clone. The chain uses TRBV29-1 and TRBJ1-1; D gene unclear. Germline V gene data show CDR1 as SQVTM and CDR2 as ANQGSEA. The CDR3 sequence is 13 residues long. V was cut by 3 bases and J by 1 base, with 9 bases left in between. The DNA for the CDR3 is TGCAGCGTTGAGTGGCACCCGAACACTGAAGCTTTCTTT. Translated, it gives CSVEWHPNTEAFF.

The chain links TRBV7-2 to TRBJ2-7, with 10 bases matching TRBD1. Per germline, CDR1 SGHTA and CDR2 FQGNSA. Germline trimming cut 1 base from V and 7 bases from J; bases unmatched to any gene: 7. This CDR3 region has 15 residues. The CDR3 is CASSLDSGTGVEQYF. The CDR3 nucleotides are TGTGCCAGCAGCTTAGACTCCGGGACAGGGGTTGAGCAGTACTTC.

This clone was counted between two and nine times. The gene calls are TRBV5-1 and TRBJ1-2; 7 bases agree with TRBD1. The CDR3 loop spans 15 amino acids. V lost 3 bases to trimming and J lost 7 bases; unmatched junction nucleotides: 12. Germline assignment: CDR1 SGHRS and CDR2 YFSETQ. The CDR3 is CASSSSTGKGSGYTF. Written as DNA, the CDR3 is TGCGCCAGCAGCTCATCGACAGGGAAAGGATCTGGCTACACCTTC.

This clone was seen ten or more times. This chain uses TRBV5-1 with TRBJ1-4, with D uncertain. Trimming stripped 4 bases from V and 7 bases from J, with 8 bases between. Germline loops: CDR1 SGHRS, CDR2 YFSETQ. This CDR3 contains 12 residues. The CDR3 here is CASSMDGEKLFF. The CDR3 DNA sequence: TGCGCCAGCAGCATGGACGGTGAAAAACTGTTTTTT. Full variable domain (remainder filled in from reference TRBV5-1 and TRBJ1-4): KAGVTQTPRYLIKTRGQQVTLSCSPISGHRSVSWYQQTPGQGLQFLFEYFSETQRNKGNFPGRFSGRQFSNSRSEMNVSTLELGDSALYLCASSMDGEKLFFGSGTQLSVL.

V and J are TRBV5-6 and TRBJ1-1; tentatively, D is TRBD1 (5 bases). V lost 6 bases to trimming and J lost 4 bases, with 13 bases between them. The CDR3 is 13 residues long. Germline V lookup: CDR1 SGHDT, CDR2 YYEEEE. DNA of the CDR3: TGTGCCAGCAAATTGCAGGGAGGCACTGAAGCTTTCTTT. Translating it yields CASKLQGGTEAFF.

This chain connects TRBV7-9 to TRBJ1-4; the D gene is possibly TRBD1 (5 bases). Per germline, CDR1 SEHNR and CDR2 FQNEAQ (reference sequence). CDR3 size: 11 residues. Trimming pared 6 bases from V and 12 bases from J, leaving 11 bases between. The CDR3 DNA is TGTGCCAGCAGGGAAGGGGAGGAACTGTTTTTT. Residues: CASREGEELFF.

The CDR3 DNA follows: TGTGCCAGCAGCCAGGGGCGGGACCTAGGGGCCAATGAGCAGTTCTTC. It yields the protein CASSQGRDLGANEQFF. This chain uses TRBV4-2 with TRBJ2-1; weak D call: TRBD2 (6 bases). The germline CDR1 and CDR2 sequences are LGHNA and YNFKEQ. The ends were cut back, 3 bases at V and 6 bases at J, with 18 bases in the middle. The CDR3 extends over 16 amino acids.

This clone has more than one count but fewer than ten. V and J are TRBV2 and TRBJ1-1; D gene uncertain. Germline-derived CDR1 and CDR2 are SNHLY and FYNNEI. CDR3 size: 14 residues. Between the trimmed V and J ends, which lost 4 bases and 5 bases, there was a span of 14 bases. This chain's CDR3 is CASSVGGVRTEAFF. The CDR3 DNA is TGTGCCAGCAGTGTCGGCGGGGTCCGAACTGAAGCTTTCTTT. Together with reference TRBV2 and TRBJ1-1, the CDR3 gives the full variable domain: EPEVTQTPSHQVTQMGQEVILRCVPISNHLYFYWYRQILGQKVEFLVSFYNNEISEKSEIFDDQFSVERPDGSNFTLKIRSTKLEDSAMYFCASSVGGVRTEAFFGQGTRLTVV.

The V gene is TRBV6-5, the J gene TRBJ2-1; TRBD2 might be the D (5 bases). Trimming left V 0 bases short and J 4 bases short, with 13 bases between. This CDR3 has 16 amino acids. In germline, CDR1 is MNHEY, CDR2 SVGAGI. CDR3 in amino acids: CASSYSIGKHYNEQFF. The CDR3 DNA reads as TGTGCCAGCAGTTACTCGATCGGGAAACATTACAATGAGCAGTTCTTC.

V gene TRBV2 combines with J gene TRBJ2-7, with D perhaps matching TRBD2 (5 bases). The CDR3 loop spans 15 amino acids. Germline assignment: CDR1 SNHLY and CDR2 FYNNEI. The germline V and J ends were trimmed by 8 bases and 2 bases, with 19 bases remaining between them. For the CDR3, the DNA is TGTGCCAGCCTATACGAGGGAGTGTTGCCCTACGAGCAGTACTTC. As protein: CASLYEGVLPYEQYF.

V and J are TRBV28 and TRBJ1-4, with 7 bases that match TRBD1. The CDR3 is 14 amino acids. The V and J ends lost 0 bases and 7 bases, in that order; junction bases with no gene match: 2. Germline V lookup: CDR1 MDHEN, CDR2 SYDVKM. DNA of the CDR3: TGTGCCAGCAGTTTATGGACAGGGAGTGAAAAACTGTTTTTT. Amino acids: CASSLWTGSEKLFF.

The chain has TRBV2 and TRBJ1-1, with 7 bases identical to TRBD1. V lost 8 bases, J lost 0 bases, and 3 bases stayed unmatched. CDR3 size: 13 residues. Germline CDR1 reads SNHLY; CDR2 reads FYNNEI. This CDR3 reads CASGGQLNTEAFF. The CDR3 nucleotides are TGTGCCAGCGGGGGACAGTTGAACACTGAAGCTTTCTTT.

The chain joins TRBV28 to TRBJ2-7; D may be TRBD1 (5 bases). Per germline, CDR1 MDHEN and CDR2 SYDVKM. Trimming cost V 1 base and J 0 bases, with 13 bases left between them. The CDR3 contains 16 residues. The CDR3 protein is CASSLSTVSSSYEQYF. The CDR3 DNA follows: TGTGCCAGCAGTTTATCGACAGTTAGTAGCTCCTACGAGCAGTACTTC.

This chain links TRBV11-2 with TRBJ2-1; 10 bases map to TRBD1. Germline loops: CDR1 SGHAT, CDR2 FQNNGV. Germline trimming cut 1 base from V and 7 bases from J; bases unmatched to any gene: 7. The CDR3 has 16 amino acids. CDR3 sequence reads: CASSLGRGTGENEQFF. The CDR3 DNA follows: TGTGCCAGCAGCTTAGGTCGGGGGACAGGGGAAAATGAGCAGTTCTTC.

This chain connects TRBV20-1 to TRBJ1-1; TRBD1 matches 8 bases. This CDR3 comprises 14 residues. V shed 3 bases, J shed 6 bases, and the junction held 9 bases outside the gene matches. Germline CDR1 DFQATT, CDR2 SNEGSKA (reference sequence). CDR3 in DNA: TGCAGTGCTAGTCGGCGACAGGGGATCTCTGAAGCTTTCTTT. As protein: CSASRRQGISEAFF.

The DNA for the CDR3 is TGTGCCAGCAGCCTTGCGGCCACCCAAGAGACCCAGTACTTC. The encoded protein is CASSLAATQETQYF. The V and J genes are TRBV7-9 and TRBJ2-5, with no clear D. Trimming left V 5 bases short and J 1 base short, with 11 bases between. The germline V gene encodes CDR1 SEHNR and CDR2 FQNEAQ (reference sequence). The CDR3 totals 14 residues.